The 5 T cell receptor beta chains below all came from one sample that was sequenced in a study of blood T cell repertoires in COVID-19. The protocol was immunoSEQ multiplex PCR, while the TCRdb copy is restricted to in-frame clones and leaves out a portion. The sample includes about 66,000 clones, more than 70% of them seen just once. Sequencing input: peripheral blood. All receptors come from a man between 45 and 60 years old with active COVID-19.

J is TRBJ2-3 and V is TRBV6-6; no clear D gene. The germline V gene encodes CDR1 MNHNY and CDR2 SVGAGI (reference sequence). The CDR3 length is 15 residues. Trimming shortened V by 4 bases and J by 1 base, and 12 bases separated the two germline ends. CDR3 DNA sequence: TGTGCCAGCAGTTGGGCCCCCACGCGCACAGATACGCAGTATTTT. Residues: CASSWAPTRTDTQYF.

The J gene is TRBJ2-7, the V gene TRBV14, with TRBD1 identical over 10 bases. CDR3 size: 14 residues. Unmatched junction bases numbered 9, after V lost 4 bases and J lost 9 bases. Germline V CDR1 and CDR2: SGHDN, FVKESK. CDR3 bases: TGTGCCAGCAGCCCCCGGGACAGGGGACAGGTGCAGTACTTC. Its translation is CASSPRDRGQVQYF. Supplemented by reference TRBV14 and TRBJ2-7, the full variable domain reads EAGVTQFPSHSVIEKGQTVTLRCDPISGHDNLYWYRRVMGKEIKFLLHFVKESKQDESGMPNNRFLAERTGGTYSTLKVQPAELEDSGVYFCASSPRDRGQVQYFGPGTRLTVT.

This rearrangement joins TRBV5-5 to TRBJ1-1; the D gene is possibly TRBD1 (6 bases). Per the germline V gene, CDR1 is SGHKS and CDR2 is YYEKEE (reference sequence). CDR3 length: 16 amino acids. Trimming removed 2 bases at V and 4 bases at J, with 18 bases between. The CDR3 protein is CASSFHTTGKSTEAFF. The CDR3 region has the DNA TGTGCCAGCAGCTTCCATACGACAGGCAAGAGCACTGAAGCTTTCTTT.

The V gene is TRBV5-8, the J gene TRBJ1-1; D is undetermined. Germline loops: CDR1 SGHTS, CDR2 YDEGEE. The CDR3 extends over 10 amino acids. Trimming stripped 5 bases from V and 7 bases from J, with 6 bases between. The CDR3 DNA reads as TGTGCCAGCAGGAACTATGAAGCTTTCTTT. As protein: CASRNYEAFF.

The chain couples TRBV11-2 to TRBJ2-1; 8 bases are shared with TRBD1. Germline CDR1 is SGHAT and CDR2 is FQNNGV. Unmatched junction bases numbered 0, after V lost 3 bases and J lost 2 bases. This CDR3 has 14 residues. The CDR3 sequence is CASSLGQAYNEQFF. CDR3 sequence (DNA): TGTGCCAGCAGCTTGGGACAGGCCTACAATGAGCAGTTCTTC. Together with reference TRBV11-2 and TRBJ2-1, the CDR3 gives the full variable domain: EAGVAQSPRYKIIEKRQSVAFWCNPISGHATLYWYQQILGQGPKLLIQFQNNGVVDDSQLPKDRFSAERLKGVDSTLKIQPAKLEDSAVYLCASSLGQAYNEQFFGPGTRLTVL.